This passage covers 28 T cell receptor beta chains from one sample sequenced in a study of blood T cell repertoires in COVID-19. Here immunoSEQ multiplex PCR was the method, and the copy in TCRdb shows in-frame clones only, minus some. The data contain fewer than 150,000 clones, 75% to 85% of them singletons. Input material: peripheral blood. These receptors all come from an elderly woman with acute or convalescent COVID-19.

CDR3 sequence: CASSRFLTSGTRPGTYEQYF. Here the CDR3 DNA reads TGCGCCAGCAGCCGCTTTTTGACTAGCGGGACCCGGCCGGGTACCTACGAGCAGTACTTC. V is TRBV4-1 and J is TRBJ2-7; 11 bases align to TRBD2. V shed 4 bases, J shed 2 bases, and the junction held 19 bases outside the gene matches. Germline V gene lookup returns CDR1 MGHRA and CDR2 YSYEKL. This CDR3 region has 20 residues.

The V and J genes are TRBV6-5 and TRBJ2-3, with 8 positions matching TRBD2. V trimming: 7 bases; J trimming: 4 bases; junction bases outside the gene matches: 10. Germline V lookup: CDR1 MNHEY, CDR2 SVGAGI. CDR3 size: 15 residues. In nucleotides, the CDR3 is TGTGCCAGCACATTGGCTAGCGGGTATCCAGATACGCAGTATTTT. Amino acids: CASTLASGYPDTQYF.

The genes are TRBV9 and TRBJ2-2, with 9 bases fitting TRBD1. The CDR3 spans 16 residues. V was clipped by 5 bases and J by 6 bases; unmatched bases: 11. CDR1 is SGDLS and CDR2 is YYNGEE in the germline V gene. The CDR3 is CASRPQGQGRSGELFF. The CDR3 region has the DNA TGTGCCAGCAGACCCCAAGGACAGGGGCGGTCCGGGGAGCTGTTTTTT. The complete variable domain, with remaining parts taken from reference TRBV9 and TRBJ2-2, reads DSGVTQTPKHLITATGQRVTLRCSPRSGDLSVYWYQQSLDQGLQFLIQYYNGEERAKGNILERFSAQQFPDLHSELNLSSLELGDSALYFCASRPQGQGRSGELFFGEGSRLTVL.

The gene calls are TRBV10-2 and TRBJ2-5, with 8 bases that match TRBD1. V lost 8 bases to trimming and J lost 2 bases; unmatched junction nucleotides: 7. The CDR3 runs 14 residues. Germline assignment: CDR1 WSHSY and CDR2 SAAADI. In nucleotides, the CDR3 is TGCGCCAGCTTGGACAGGGCGGGACAAGAGACCCAGTACTTC. This codes for CASLDRAGQETQYF.

The rearrangement joins TRBV19 to TRBJ1-2; TRBD1 aligns across 7 bases. The CDR3 length is 13 residues. Trimming took 3 bases from V and 6 from J; bases not matched to a gene: 4. The germline gives CDR1 LNHDA, CDR2 SQIVND (reference sequence). The CDR3 sequence: CASSIRDSHGYTF. Written as DNA, the CDR3 is TGTGCCAGTAGTATCCGGGACAGTCATGGCTACACCTTC.

The chain recombines TRBV4-2 with TRBJ2-7; D not resolved. In germline, CDR1 is LGHNA, CDR2 YNFKEQ. Trimming removed 3 bases from V and 0 bases from J, with 12 bases in between. This CDR3 contains 15 residues. CDR3 bases: TGTGCCAGCAGCCAGGAAAGACGGAGCTCCTACGAGCAGTACTTC. This sequence encodes CASSQERRSSYEQYF.

The chain carries TRBV28 and TRBJ1-4; 9 nucleotides align to TRBD1. Trimming removed 0 bases from V and 6 bases from J; junction bases left unmatched: 8. Germline CDR1 reads MDHEN; CDR2 reads SYDVKM. This CDR3 is 17 amino acids long. DNA of the CDR3: TGTGCCAGCAGTTTATGGGAACAGGGGGCGGAGGATGAAAAACTGTTTTTT. Protein sequence: CASSLWEQGAEDEKLFF.

V usage is TRBV5-1 and J usage is TRBJ2-3; D might be TRBD1 (5 bases). The CDR3 has 14 residues. From germline, CDR1 is SGHRS and CDR2 YFSETQ. V lost 3 bases, J lost 6 bases, and 14 bases lay in between. The CDR3 DNA follows: TGCGCCAGCAGCTCCAGGACACTTCGGGATACGCAGTATTTT. Encoded protein: CASSSRTLRDTQYF.

This clone turned up a few times. The V gene is TRBV4-2, the J gene TRBJ1-5; D remains unclear. Germline CDR1 reads LGHNA; CDR2 reads YNFKEQ. Trimming cost V 4 bases and J 5 bases, with 9 bases left between them. The CDR3 contains 13 residues. CDR3 in DNA: TGTGCCAGCAGCCTCGGACTAGATCAGCCCCAGCATTTT. Amino acids: CASSLGLDQPQHF.

This rearrangement joins TRBV5-1 to TRBJ2-2; 11 positions agree with TRBD1. The CDR3 contains 15 residues. Germline-derived CDR1 and CDR2 are SGHRS and YFSETQ. With 3 bases clipped from V and 3 bases from J, the junction kept 1 base outside the gene matches. CDR3 sequence: CASSSGQGDTGELFF. DNA of the CDR3: TGCGCCAGCAGCTCGGGACAGGGGGACACCGGGGAGCTGTTTTTT.

The chain combines TRBV10-2 with TRBJ2-5; no clear D. The CDR3 is 13 amino acids. Germline CDR1 WSHSY, CDR2 SAAADI. V lost 6 bases to trimming and J lost 0 bases, with 8 bases between them. The CDR3 region is CASRPGYQETQYF. CDR3 sequence (DNA): TGCGCCAGCAGGCCAGGCTACCAAGAGACCCAGTACTTC.

This chain joins TRBV28 and TRBJ1-1; no clear D. The CDR3 spans 12 residues. Germline CDR1 MDHEN, CDR2 SYDVKM. Trimming shortened V by 7 bases and J by 1 base, and 7 bases separated the two germline ends. The CDR3, as DNA: TGTGCCAGCATGATCAGGAACACTGAAGCTTTCTTT. It translates to CASMIRNTEAFF.

The chain uses TRBV19 and TRBJ2-3, with 11 nucleotides matching TRBD2. Losses at the gene ends were 4 bases for V and 4 bases for J; bases not matched to a gene: 4. The germline gives CDR1 LNHDA, CDR2 SQIVND (reference sequence). CDR3 length equals 15 residues. In DNA form, the CDR3 reads TGTGCCAGTAGTAAACTAGCGGGAGACTCAGATACGCAGTATTTT. Protein product: CASSKLAGDSDTQYF.

This sequence joins TRBV9 and TRBJ2-7; TRBD2 aligns across 7 bases. V lost 0 bases and J lost 6; bases outside the gene matches: 12. Per the germline V gene, CDR1 is SGDLS and CDR2 is YYNGEE. The CDR3 consists of 16 residues. The chain's CDR3 is CASSVGARTSQAEQYF. The CDR3 nucleotides are TGTGCCAGCAGCGTAGGGGCAAGGACTAGTCAGGCCGAGCAGTACTTC.

This clone was picked up one time. The chain joins TRBV29-1 to TRBJ1-1; perhaps TRBD1 as D (5 bases). Germline loops: CDR1 SQVTM, CDR2 ANQGSEA. The CDR3 sequence is 17 residues long. The V end lost 1 base, the J end lost 0 bases, and 18 bases lay between the germline ends. The CDR3 bases are TGCAGCGTTGAAGGTGGACAAGGGGCAGCCTTGAACACTGAAGCTTTCTTT. It is translated as CSVEGGQGAALNTEAFF.

This clone came up once. This chain links TRBV27 with TRBJ1-3, with TRBD1 matching over 7 bases. V was clipped by 5 bases and J by 0 bases; unmatched bases: 7. Germline assignment: CDR1 MNHEY and CDR2 SMNVEV (reference sequence). CDR3 size: 16 residues. Here the CDR3 reads CASSLTGRNSGNTIYF. CDR3 nucleotide sequence: TGTGCCAGCAGTCTGACAGGGCGAAACTCTGGAAACACCATATATTTT.

The rearrangement links TRBV9 to TRBJ2-5, with 9 nucleotides matching TRBD2. The length of the CDR3 is 15 residues. With V trimmed by 0 bases and J by 4 bases, 4 bases remained unmatched. Germline V gene sequence: CDR1 SGDLS, CDR2 YYNGEE. The CDR3 sequence is CASSVGGSGRETQYF. The CDR3 DNA reads TGTGCCAGCAGCGTAGGTGGTAGCGGGAGAGAGACCCAGTACTTC.

The DNA for the CDR3 is TGTGCCAGCAGCCCCAACGCAGGGAGGACTGAAGCTTTCTTT. This encodes CASSPNAGRTEAFF. The rearrangement links TRBV3-1 (or the pseudogene TRBV3-2) to TRBJ1-1; a possible D gene is TRBD1 (5 bases). V lost 4 bases, J lost 5 bases, and 14 bases lay in between. The CDR3 extends over 14 amino acids. The germline CDR1 and CDR2 sequences are LGHDT and YNNKEL (reference sequence).

The V gene is TRBV29-1, the J gene TRBJ2-5; 7 bases are shared with TRBD2. Trimming cost V 4 bases and J 1 base; bases outside gene matches: 3. The CDR3 is 13 amino acids. Germline CDR1 SQVTM, CDR2 ANQGSEA. DNA of the CDR3: TGCAGCGTTGGGGGGGGACTCCAAGAGACCCAGTACTTC. Protein product: CSVGGGLQETQYF.

This chain links TRBV5-4 with TRBJ2-5; 10 nucleotides align to TRBD1. Germline V gene sequence: CDR1 SGHNT, CDR2 YYREEE (reference sequence). This CDR3 region has 16 residues. Trimming at V came to 4 bases and at J to 7 bases, leaving 13 bases not matched to a gene. The CDR3 region has the DNA TGTGCCAGCAGCCACCGGGACAGGGGCAGGGGGGGGACCCAGTACTTC. Translated: CASSHRDRGRGGTQYF.

This chain uses TRBV6-2 or TRBV6-3 with TRBJ2-3; 8 bases fit TRBD2. Germline CDR1 MNHEY, CDR2 SVGEGT. With 6 bases clipped from V and 11 bases from J, the junction kept 7 bases outside the gene matches. The CDR3 extends over 12 amino acids. DNA of the CDR3: TGTGCCAGCAGCTGGGGACTAGGAGGGCAGTATTTT. It translates to CASSWGLGGQYF.

The chain joins TRBV30 to TRBJ1-1, with 9 positions matching TRBD1. This CDR3 contains 19 residues. With 0 bases clipped from V and 0 bases from J, the junction kept 14 bases outside the gene matches. CDR1 is GTSNPN, CDR2 SVGIG, per germline (reference sequence). CDR3 amino acids: CAWSVPYRGLFTMNTEAFF. CDR3 nucleotide sequence: TGTGCCTGGAGTGTACCCTACAGGGGGCTGTTTACCATGAACACTGAAGCTTTCTTT. Variable domain in full (rest from reference TRBV30 and TRBJ1-1): SQTIHQWPATLVQPVGSPLSLECTVEGTSNPNLYWYRQAAGRGLQLLFYSVGIGQISSEVPQNLSASRPQDRQFILSSKKLLLSDSGFYLCAWSVPYRGLFTMNTEAFFGQGTRLTVV.

This rearrangement joins TRBV2 to TRBJ2-7; D might be TRBD1 (6 bases). Germline CDR1 SNHLY, CDR2 FYNNEI. Deletions cut 6 bases from V and 0 bases from J, with 12 bases between. The CDR3 sequence is 14 residues long. CDR3 residues: CASRYRDNSYEQYF. In nucleotides, the CDR3 is TGTGCCAGCAGGTACCGGGACAACTCCTACGAGCAGTACTTC.

V is TRBV28 and J is TRBJ1-6, with D possibly TRBD1 on 5 matching bases. The ends were cut back, 6 bases at V and 4 bases at J, with 10 bases in the middle. CDR3 length equals 14 residues. Per germline, CDR1 MDHEN and CDR2 SYDVKM. CDR3 DNA: TGTGCCAGCAGGCTGACAGATTATAATTCACCCCTCCACTTT. Translating it yields CASRLTDYNSPLHF.

This chain joins TRBV28 and TRBJ1-2; D is undetermined. There are 13 residues in the CDR3. Trimming pared 6 bases from V and 8 bases from J, leaving 16 bases between. Germline values: CDR1 MDHEN, CDR2 SYDVKM. DNA for the CDR3: TGTGCCAGCAGACTGGCGGGGTTGGGAGGCTACACCTTC. Encoded protein: CASRLAGLGGYTF.

The chain couples TRBV5-4 to TRBJ2-1; 11 bases are a match to TRBD2. Trimming at V came to 3 bases and at J to 7 bases, leaving 6 bases not matched to a gene. Germline CDR1 and CDR2: SGHNT and YYREEE (reference sequence). The CDR3 is made up of 15 amino acids. The CDR3 DNA reads TGTGCCAGCAGCTCCGGGACTAGCGGTAGAAATGAGCAGTTCTTC. Amino acid sequence: CASSSGTSGRNEQFF.

The gene calls are TRBV19 and TRBJ1-5; D perhaps matches TRBD1 (6 bases). The CDR3 is 14 amino acids. CDR1 and CDR2 from the germline V gene are LNHDA and SQIVND (reference sequence). V gave up 6 bases and J gave up 4 bases, with 13 bases separating them. CDR3 in amino acids: CASRDGTLNQPQHF. The DNA of the CDR3 is TGTGCCAGTAGAGACGGGACACTAAATCAGCCCCAGCATTTT.

The chain employs TRBV29-1 and TRBJ2-2; maybe TRBD1 (6 bases). Germline assignment: CDR1 SQVTM and CDR2 ANQGSEA. The V gene lost 7 bases and the J gene lost 2 bases, with 11 bases spanning the gap. This CDR3 spans 13 amino acids. CDR3 sequence: CSAGQPNTGELFF. The CDR3 coding sequence is TGCAGCGCCGGACAGCCCAACACCGGGGAGCTGTTTTTT.